The 13 T cell receptor beta chains reported below all come from one sample, sequenced in a study of blood T cell repertoires in COVID-19. Sequenced by immunoSEQ multiplex PCR; TCRdb stores in-frame clones only, minus some. In the table there are under 250,000 clones, just under 85% of which are singletons. The sequencing sample was made of peripheral blood. The origin of the receptors is an older woman with active or convalescent COVID-19.

The chain uses TRBV7-9 and TRBJ2-1; 9 nucleotides agree with TRBD1. Per germline, CDR1 SEHNR and CDR2 FQNEAQ (reference sequence). Trimming took 7 bases from V and 8 from J; bases not matched to a gene: 18. The CDR3 extends over 17 amino acids. The CDR3 DNA reads as TGTGCCAGCACCAGACTCCCGGGACAGGGCGGTCCGCATGAGCAGTTCTTC. As protein: CASTRLPGQGGPHEQFF.

This chain uses TRBV5-5 with TRBJ2-7; 11 positions agree with TRBD2. The CDR3 has 15 amino acids. J lost 2 bases, V lost 3 bases, and 4 bases had no gene match. Germline CDR1 reads SGHKS; CDR2 reads YYEKEE (reference sequence). The CDR3 DNA reads as TGTGCCAGCAGCTGGTTTAGCGGGGGGGCCTACGAGCAGTACGTC. It is translated as CASSWFSGGAYEQYV.

The J gene is TRBJ2-3, the V gene TRBV28; 7 bases fit TRBD2. V gave up 7 bases and J gave up 6 bases; unmatched junction bases: 7. CDR1 MDHEN and CDR2 SYDVKM come from the germline V gene. The CDR3 covers 13 residues. The CDR3: CASKEGGRDTQYF. In DNA form, the CDR3 reads TGTGCCAGCAAGGAGGGAGGGCGGGATACGCAGTATTTT.

This chain uses TRBV5-1 with TRBJ2-1; 8 bases agree with TRBD2. The J segment lost 8 bases and the V segment lost 3 bases, leaving 7 bases of the junction unmatched. The CDR3 contains 14 residues. The germline gives CDR1 SGHRS, CDR2 YFSETQ. CDR3 loop: CASSYSGTRDEQFF. In DNA form, the CDR3 reads TGCGCCAGCAGCTATAGCGGGACGAGGGATGAGCAGTTCTTC.

This chain links TRBV15 with TRBJ1-4, with 8 bases that match TRBD1. From germline, CDR1 is LNHNV and CDR2 YYDKDF (reference sequence). With 6 bases clipped from V and 3 bases from J, the junction kept 3 bases outside the gene matches. The CDR3 covers 14 residues. The CDR3 DNA is TGTGCCACCAGTCAGGGGGCAGCTAATGAAAAACTGTTTTTT. Translated, it gives CATSQGAANEKLFF.

V gene TRBV24-1 combines with J gene TRBJ2-7, with TRBD2 identical over 7 bases. Germline V gene sequence: CDR1 KGHDR, CDR2 SFDVKD. The CDR3 extends over 13 amino acids. Trimming removed 5 bases from V and 6 bases from J; junction bases left unmatched: 6. Written as DNA, the CDR3 is TGTGCCACCAGTGCTTCCCCGGGGGGCGAGCAGTACTTC. It specifies CATSASPGGEQYF.

The count of this clone is one. The chain combines TRBV6-5 with TRBJ2-4, with TRBD1 matching over 8 bases. CDR1 is MNHEY, CDR2 SVGAGI, per germline. This CDR3 has 13 residues. V lost 6 bases and J lost 9; bases outside the gene matches: 7. The CDR3 protein is CASRTTGEGIQYF. DNA of the CDR3: TGTGCCAGCAGGACGACAGGGGAAGGCATTCAGTACTTC.

V is TRBV7-2 and J is TRBJ2-2, with TRBD1 identical over 12 bases. Germline values: CDR1 SGHTA, CDR2 FQGNSA. The CDR3 has 17 amino acids. V trimming: 5 bases; J trimming: 7 bases; junction bases outside the gene matches: 11. DNA of the CDR3: TGTGCCAGCAGCCCGAAACCGGGACAGGGGGCCGGCGGGGAGCTGTTTTTT. Translated, it gives CASSPKPGQGAGGELFF.

CDR3 in amino acids: CASSPRAPGTDTQYF. CDR3 nucleotides: TGCGCCAGCAGCCCGCGTGCGCCGGGTACAGATACGCAGTATTTT. This chain joins TRBV4-1 and TRBJ2-3; D gene uncertain. The CDR3 totals 15 residues. Trimming removed 4 bases from V and 3 bases from J, with 14 bases in between. Germline V gene lookup returns CDR1 MGHRA and CDR2 YSYEKL.

The CDR3 spells CASSQGDRNYGYTF. For the CDR3, the DNA is TGCGCCAGCAGCCAGGGGGACAGGAACTATGGCTACACCTTC. V and J are TRBV4-1 and TRBJ1-2; TRBD1 matches at 8 bases. The V gene's germline CDR1 is MGHRA and CDR2 YSYEKL. The CDR3 contains 14 residues. Trimming cost V 3 bases and J 2 bases; bases outside gene matches: 2.

There are a few counts of this clone. The chain links TRBV28 to TRBJ1-2; D possibly corresponds to TRBD1 (5 bases). CDR3 length: 13 amino acids. V was trimmed by 5 bases and J by 8 bases, leaving 15 bases between them. Germline V gene data show CDR1 as MDHEN and CDR2 as SYDVKM. CDR3 loop: CASSGGRGRGYTF. The CDR3 nucleotides read TGTGCCAGCAGTGGAGGGAGGGGCCGCGGCTACACCTTC.

This clone was seen a handful of times. V gene TRBV5-6 combines with J gene TRBJ2-1; D is uncertain. CDR1 is SGHDT and CDR2 is YYEEEE in the germline V gene. Trimming cost V 0 bases and J 8 bases, with 6 bases left between them. CDR3 length: 12 residues. In DNA form, the CDR3 reads TGTGCCAGCAGCTTGGGAGGATATGAGCAGTTCTTC. This codes for CASSLGGYEQFF.

The chain couples TRBV4-1 to TRBJ1-5; a possible D gene is TRBD1 (5 bases). The V gene lost 5 bases and the J gene lost 2 bases, with 10 bases spanning the gap. Germline CDR1 reads MGHRA; CDR2 reads YSYEKL. The CDR3 spans 14 residues. Here the CDR3 DNA reads TGCGCCAGCAGCGATACAGGTCGCAATCAGCCCCAGCATTTT. Translated: CASSDTGRNQPQHF.